A selection of T cell receptor beta chains follows, all from one sample in a study of CD8+ T cells in alopecia areata. Generated by immunoSEQ multiplex PCR, the TCRdb table keeps only in-frame clones and is missing some. Seen here are approximately 98,000 clones, 59% observed once, and the top ten hold roughly 19%. Sequenced sample: CD8+ T cells sorted from blood. The origin of the receptors is a human donor in good health. The CDR3 runs from the conserved cysteine through the conserved F or W. A D gene is named only where the DNA matches it firmly. The size entry is marked missing in some rows and otherwise reads once, few, many or a size class.

j_gene	abundance	d_gene	v_gene	CDR3aa	CDR3nt
TRBJ1-2	-	TRBD1	TRBV11-2	CASSSGQGYGYTF	TGTGCCAGCAGCTCGGGACAGGGTTATGGCTACACCTTC
TRBJ1-2	few	TRBD1	TRBV6-5	CASSYRTGVDGYTF	TGTGCCAGCAGTTACAGGACAGGGGTTGATGGCTACACCTTC
TRBJ1-6	-	-	TRBV30	CAWSPPPGFVSYNSPLHF	TGTGCCTGGAGTCCCCCCCCGGGTTTCGTGTCCTATAATTCACCCCTCCACTTT
TRBJ1-4	many	-	TRBV15	CATSRDREGRNEKLFF	TGTGCCACCAGCAGAGATCGAGAAGGGAGGAATGAAAAACTGTTTTTT
TRBJ1-2	-	TRBD1	TRBV11-2	CASEWDRASPSNYGYTF	TGTGCCAGCGAATGGGACAGGGCATCCCCCTCTAACTATGGCTACACCTTC
TRBJ2-5	-	-	TRBV27	CASSLWGVHGPRPETQYF	TGTGCCAGCAGTTTATGGGGGGTCCACGGGCCTAGGCCCGAGACCCAGTACTTC
TRBJ2-3	-	-	TRBV6-5	CASGTDTQYF	TGTGCCAGCGGTACAGATACGCAGTATTTT
TRBJ2-3	-	-	TRBV14	CASSQDGGGSTDTQYF	TGTGCCAGCAGCCAGGACGGCGGGGGCAGCACAGATACGCAGTATTTT
TRBJ1-1	once	TRBD1	TRBV5-1	CASSFKYRDRGLTEAFF	TGCGCCAGCAGCTTTAAATACCGGGACAGGGGGCTTACTGAAGCTTTCTTT
TRBJ1-2	-	-	TRBV7-4	CAILRGNYGYTF	TGTGCCATACTTAGGGGGAACTATGGCTACACCTTC
TRBJ1-5	-	-	TRBV29-1	CSVDSGGNQPQHF	TGCAGCGTTGACAGCGGGGGCAATCAGCCCCAGCATTTT
TRBJ1-2	-	-	TRBV7-2	CASITPWGGTF	TGTGCCAGCATCACTCCCTGGGGTGGCACCTTC
TRBJ2-3	-	-	TRBV15	CATSNTITSFGTDTQYF	TGTGCCACCAGCAATACCATAACTAGTTTCGGCACAGATACGCAGTATTTT
TRBJ1-1	-	-	TRBV9	CASNLGGGKLNTEAFF	TGTGCCAGCAACCTCGGAGGAGGGAAGTTGAACACTGAAGCTTTCTTT
TRBJ1-1	-	-	TRBV2	CASSEAIGIEAFF	TGTGCCAGCAGTGAAGCCATCGGGATTGAAGCTTTCTTT
TRBJ2-7	-	TRBD1	TRBV11-2	CASSWGQGSSYEQYF	TGTGCCAGCAGCTGGGGACAGGGATCCTCCTACGAGCAGTACTTC
TRBJ1-1	-	-	TRBV6-5	CASSYSARTEAFF	TGTGCCAGCAGTTACTCGGCCCGCACTGAAGCTTTCTTT
TRBJ2-5	-	-	TRBV19	CASKAVMGETQYF	TGTGCCAGTAAGGCGGTGATGGGGGAGACCCAGTACTTC
TRBJ2-1	few	-	TRBV4-1	CASSQAPRGRTYNEQFF	TGCGCCAGCAGCCAAGCCCCCAGGGGCAGGACTTACAATGAGCAGTTCTTC
TRBJ2-5	-	TRBD2	TRBV10-3	CAISPLAGQETQYF	TGTGCCATCAGCCCACTAGCGGGGCAAGAGACCCAGTACTTC
TRBJ1-2	-	-	TRBV28	CASSPGGGAAGYTF	TGTGCCAGCAGCCCGGGGGGGGGCGCAGCTGGCTACACCTTC
TRBJ1-6	few	-	TRBV13	CASSFSQGSGSPLHF	TGTGCCAGCAGCTTTAGTCAGGGATCGGGATCACCCCTCCACTTT
TRBJ2-7	-	-	TRBV30	CAWSDPRGSSYEQYF	TGTGCCTGGAGCGATCCCAGGGGCAGCTCCTACGAGCAGTACTTC
TRBJ2-2	-	-	TRBV30	CAWSPTANTGELFF	TGTGCCTGGAGTCCGACAGCGAACACCGGGGAGCTGTTTTTT
TRBJ2-1	-	TRBD2	TRBV29-1	CSVEERGAIYNEQFF	TGCAGCGTTGAGGAGCGGGGGGCTATTTACAATGAGCAGTTCTTC
TRBJ1-5	-	-	TRBV28	CASSFGRAFRRGNQPQHF	TGTGCCAGCAGTTTTGGTCGCGCCTTCAGAAGGGGCAATCAGCCCCAGCATTTT
TRBJ2-5	-	TRBD2	TRBV4-2	CASSQTPSGGAQETQYF	TGTGCCAGCAGCCAAACCCCTAGCGGGGGGGCCCAAGAGACCCAGTACTTC
TRBJ1-2	-	-	TRBV19	CASSSNSGYGYTF	TGTGCCAGTAGTTCTAATTCGGGATACGGCTACACCTTC
TRBJ1-5	few	-	TRBV7-9	CASSLGAVAQHF	TGTGCCAGCAGCTTAGGTGCGGTGGCCCAGCATTTT
TRBJ2-7	few	-	TRBV29-1	CSVEIRGDEQYF	TGCAGCGTTGAGATCAGGGGGGACGAGCAGTACTTC
TRBJ2-3	-	TRBD1	TRBV6-6	CASSGDSRTDTQYF	TGTGCCAGCAGTGGGGACAGTCGGACAGATACGCAGTATTTT
TRBJ1-1	-	TRBD1	TRBV30	CAWSWDRAAFF	TGTGCCTGGAGTTGGGACAGGGCGGCTTTCTTT
TRBJ2-1	-	-	TRBV20-1	CSAPTYNEQFF	TGCAGTGCCCCAACTTACAATGAGCAGTTCTTC
TRBJ1-2	-	-	TRBV29-1	CSAYPRISDYGYTF	TGCAGCGCCTATCCTAGAATCTCGGACTATGGCTACACCTTC
TRBJ2-1	-	-	TRBV9	CASSSSGAAHNEQFF	TGTGCCAGCAGCTCTAGTGGGGCCGCCCACAATGAGCAGTTCTTC
TRBJ2-3	-	TRBD2	TRBV4-1	CASSQGPSGGANTQYF	TGCGCCAGCAGCCAAGGTCCTAGCGGGGGGGCAAATACGCAGTATTTT
TRBJ2-5	-	-	TRBV15	CATSSLREETQYF	TGTGCCACCAGCAGCCTCCGGGAAGAGACCCAGTACTTC
TRBJ2-3	-	-	TRBV4-2	CASSRGSLGMDTQYF	TGTGCCAGCAGCCGCGGCTCCCTGGGGATGGATACGCAGTATTTT